These 3 T cell receptor beta chains were all obtained from the same sample, sequenced in a study of cytomegalovirus exposure and HLA in healthy donors. PCR employed 60 Vbeta and 13 Jbeta primers. The data were produced by immunoSEQ multiplex PCR, yet TCRdb's version contains in-frame clones alone and is incomplete. The table has 100,000 to 150,000 clones, roughly 60% seen once; the top ten hold 2.4%. Input material: PBMCs. These receptors originate from a woman aged 40 to 49 in good health and CMV-seronegative.

In regard to this clone: One end of the junction varies from germline; a read error may be responsible. This sequence joins TRBV7-9 and TRBJ2-1; 11 bases are shared with TRBD2. Per the germline V gene, CDR1 is SEHNR and CDR2 is FQNEAQ (reference sequence). This CDR3 is 14 amino acids long. The CDR3 loop is CASTLAGGLNEQFF. The CDR3, as DNA: TGTGCCAGCACCTTAGCGGGGGGGCTCAATGAGCAGTTCTTC. Based on the CDR3 plus reference TRBV7-9 and TRBJ2-1, the full variable domain is DTGVSQNPRHKITKRGQNVTFRCDPISEHNRLYWYRQTLGQGPEFLTYFQNEAQLEKSRLLSDRFSAERPKGSFSTLEIQRTEQGDSAMYLCASTLAGGLNEQFFGPGTRLTVL.

The rearrangement joins TRBV5-1 to TRBJ2-4, with D perhaps TRBD1 (5 bases). V lost 4 bases and J 5 bases, leaving 13 bases between the germline ends. CDR3 length equals 14 residues. The germline gives CDR1 SGHRS, CDR2 YFSETQ. This CDR3 is CASSPPGSENIQYF. CDR3 DNA: TGCGCCAGCAGCCCCCCAGGGTCTGAAAACATTCAGTACTTC.

The V and J genes are TRBV7-7 and TRBJ2-2; 10 nucleotides agree with TRBD1. This CDR3 has 15 residues. From germline, CDR1 is SSHAT and CDR2 FNYEAQ (reference sequence). The junction had 4 bases not matched to a gene; V was cut back by 5 bases and J by 4 bases. Written as DNA, the CDR3 is TGTGCCAGCAGCCCCGACAGGGGGCTCACCGGGGAGCTGTTTTTT. Amino acids: CASSPDRGLTGELFF.